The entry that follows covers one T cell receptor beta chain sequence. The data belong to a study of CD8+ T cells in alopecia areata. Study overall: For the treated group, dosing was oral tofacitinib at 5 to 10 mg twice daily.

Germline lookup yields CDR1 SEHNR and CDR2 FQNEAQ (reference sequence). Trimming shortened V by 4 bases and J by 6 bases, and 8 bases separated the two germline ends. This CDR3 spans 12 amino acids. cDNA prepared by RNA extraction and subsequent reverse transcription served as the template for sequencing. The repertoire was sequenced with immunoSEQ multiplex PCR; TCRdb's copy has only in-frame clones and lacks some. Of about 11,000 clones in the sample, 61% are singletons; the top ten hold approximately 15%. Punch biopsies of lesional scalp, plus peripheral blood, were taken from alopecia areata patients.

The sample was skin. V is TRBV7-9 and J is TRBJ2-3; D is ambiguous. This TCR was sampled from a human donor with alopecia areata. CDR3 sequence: CASSSWRDTQYF. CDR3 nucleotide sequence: TGTGCCAGCAGCTCCTGGCGGGATACGCAGTATTTT.